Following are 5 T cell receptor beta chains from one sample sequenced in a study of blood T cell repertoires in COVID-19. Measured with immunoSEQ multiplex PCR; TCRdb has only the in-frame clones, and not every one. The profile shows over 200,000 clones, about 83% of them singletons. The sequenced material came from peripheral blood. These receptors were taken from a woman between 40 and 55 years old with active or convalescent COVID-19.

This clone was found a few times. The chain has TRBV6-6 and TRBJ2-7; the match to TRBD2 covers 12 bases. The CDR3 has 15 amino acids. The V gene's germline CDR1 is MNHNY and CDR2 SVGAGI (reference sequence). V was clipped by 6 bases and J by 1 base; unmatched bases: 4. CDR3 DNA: TGTGCCAGCAGCCCTGGACTAGCGGGGTCCTACGAGCAGTACTTC. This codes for CASSPGLAGSYEQYF.

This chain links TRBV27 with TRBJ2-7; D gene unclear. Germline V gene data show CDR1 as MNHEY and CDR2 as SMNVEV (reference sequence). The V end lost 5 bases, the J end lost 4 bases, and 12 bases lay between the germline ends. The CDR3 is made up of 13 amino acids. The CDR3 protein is CASSVYSNYEQYF. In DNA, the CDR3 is TGTGCCAGCAGTGTCTACAGCAATTACGAGCAGTACTTC.

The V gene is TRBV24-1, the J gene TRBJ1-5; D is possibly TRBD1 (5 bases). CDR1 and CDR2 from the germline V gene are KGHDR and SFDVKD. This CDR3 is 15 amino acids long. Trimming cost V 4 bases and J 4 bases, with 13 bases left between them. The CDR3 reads CATSEGVRVNQPQHF. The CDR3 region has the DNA TGTGCCACCAGTGAAGGGGTCAGGGTGAATCAGCCCCAGCATTTT.

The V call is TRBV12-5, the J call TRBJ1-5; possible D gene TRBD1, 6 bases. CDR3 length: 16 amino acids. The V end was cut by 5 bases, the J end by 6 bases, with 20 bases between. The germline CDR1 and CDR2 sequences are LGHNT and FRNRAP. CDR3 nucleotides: TGTGCTAGTGGTCTTTCAGATAGGGGGTTCCCTCAGCCCCAGCATTTT. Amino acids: CASGLSDRGFPQPQHF.

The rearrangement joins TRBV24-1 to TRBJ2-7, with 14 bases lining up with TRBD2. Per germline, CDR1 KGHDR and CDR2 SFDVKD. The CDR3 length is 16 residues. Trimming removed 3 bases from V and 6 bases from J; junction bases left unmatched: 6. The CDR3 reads CATSDPGTSGSLEQYF. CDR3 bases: TGTGCCACCAGTGATCCCGGGACTAGCGGGAGTCTCGAGCAGTACTTC.